This TCR beta chain was identified during a study of blood T cells in healthy people across ages. Study observations and caveats: Without sorted subsets, naive and antigen-experienced compartments could not be conclusively compared. Diversity was higher, and naive CD4+ cells more numerous, in long-lived donors than in aged donors.

A second PCR of roughly 7 to 11 cycles used a sample-barcoded 5' primer and a J-beta primer mix. With 12 random nucleotides, a template-switch adaptor tagged each individual cDNA molecule. Individual samples furnished no less than 2.5 million CDR3-containing paired-end reads apiece. TCRdb redid the calling of the 5' RACE reads with MiXCR, one entry per CDR3 protein. The table shows 1.8 million or so distinct CDR3 sequences, with 35% to 50% occurring only once. Comments on this clonotype: Its matching antigen is unknown.

This sequence was found in a human donor in good health. The sample taken for sequencing was blood.

DNA for the CDR3: TGTGCCAGCACCCTGCCAAGGGCCCACGAGCAGTACTTC. This gives the protein CASTLPRAHEQYF. V usage is TRBV28 and J usage is TRBJ2-5; D gene uncertain. The end of the DNA aligns better with TRBJ2-7, so the J call may be wrong. The germline V gene encodes CDR1 MDHEN and CDR2 SYDVKM. The CDR3 sequence is 13 residues long.